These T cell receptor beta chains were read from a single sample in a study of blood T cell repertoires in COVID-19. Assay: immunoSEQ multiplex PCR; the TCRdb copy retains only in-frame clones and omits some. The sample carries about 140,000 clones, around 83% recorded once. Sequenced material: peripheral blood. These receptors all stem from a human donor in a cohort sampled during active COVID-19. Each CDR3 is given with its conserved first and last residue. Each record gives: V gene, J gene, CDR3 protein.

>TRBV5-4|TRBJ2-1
CASSLGVGGQRSEQFF
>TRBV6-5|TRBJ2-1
CASSYDIYNEQFF
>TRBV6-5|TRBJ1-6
CASSYVEGTSPLHF
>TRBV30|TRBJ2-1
CASQLGSGVNEQFF
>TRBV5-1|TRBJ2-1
CASSLAGVGANEQFF
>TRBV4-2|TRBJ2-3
CASSRQGRTDTQYF
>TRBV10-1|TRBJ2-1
CASSEGQDSYNEQFF
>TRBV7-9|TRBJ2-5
CASSAQAGVETQYF
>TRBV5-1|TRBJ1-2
CASSLSAGGGGYTF
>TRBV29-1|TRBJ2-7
CSVGLAGIYSYEQYF
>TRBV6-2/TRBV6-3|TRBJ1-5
CASSDTHSNQPQHF
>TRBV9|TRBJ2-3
CASSADLLGGGGIYTQYF
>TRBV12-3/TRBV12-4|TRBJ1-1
CASRTGRITEAFF
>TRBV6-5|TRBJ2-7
CASSLRLAGDLHF
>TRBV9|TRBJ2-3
CASTPLVEWPAVADTQYF
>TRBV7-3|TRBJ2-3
CASSLYSDTQYF
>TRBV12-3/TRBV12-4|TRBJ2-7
CASSPQSVYEQYF
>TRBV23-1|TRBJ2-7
CASKNRRRSSYEQYF
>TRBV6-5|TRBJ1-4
CASSPTGGVREKLFF
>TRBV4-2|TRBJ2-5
CASSQGLAGRGETQYF
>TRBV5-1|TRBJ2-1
CASNAGGFYNEQFF
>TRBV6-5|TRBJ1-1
CASSKGQGKTEAFF
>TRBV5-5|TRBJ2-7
CASRRREGHYEQYF
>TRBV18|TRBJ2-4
CASSRATSGENIQYF